The 18 T cell receptor beta chains reported below all come from one sample, sequenced in a study of shared clonotypes between healthy human individuals. This table comes from immunoSEQ multiplex PCR, and its TCRdb copy is limited to in-frame clones, with some not included. The sample shows around 980,000 clones, around 82% of them seen only once. Sequences were obtained from memory CD4+ T cells from PBMCs. Sample subset: CD45RA-negative fraction. The receptors originated from a man aged 18-30 years in good health. Some clones in this sample may be carry-over from other donors' samples.

This sequence joins TRBV5-4 and TRBJ1-4; D may be TRBD1 (6 bases). Germline CDR1 reads SGHNT; CDR2 reads YYREEE (reference sequence). The CDR3 spans 15 residues. V lost 0 bases and J 8 bases, leaving 14 bases between the germline ends. For the CDR3, the DNA is TGTGCCAGCAGCTTGGCCGCAGGGGTCGGGGAAAAACTGTTTTTT. Its translation: CASSLAAGVGEKLFF.

V is TRBV14 and J is TRBJ2-5, with 10 bases fitting TRBD2. This CDR3 spans 16 amino acids. The germline CDR1 and CDR2 sequences are SGHDN and FVKESK. With V trimmed by 1 base and J by 5 bases, 7 bases remained unmatched. CDR3 bases: TGTGCCAGCAGCCAAGGAGCCGGGACTAGCGCGGAGACCCAGTACTTC. As protein: CASSQGAGTSAETQYF.

This clone occurred a few times. This rearrangement joins TRBV10-3 to TRBJ1-1; TRBD1 might be the D (5 bases). The CDR3 has 16 residues. V was cut by 0 bases and J by 1 base, with 12 bases left in between. Germline V lookup: CDR1 ENHRY, CDR2 SYGVKD. CDR3 sequence reads: CAISESRGRGNTEAFF. In DNA form, the CDR3 reads TGTGCCATCAGTGAGTCGAGGGGTAGGGGGAACACTGAAGCTTTCTTT.

The rearrangement uses TRBV5-1 and TRBJ1-2, with D maybe TRBD1 (6 bases). The ends were cut back, 0 bases at V and 4 bases at J, with 16 bases in the middle. Germline values: CDR1 SGHRS, CDR2 YFSETQ. This CDR3 is built from 16 residues. The CDR3 region has the DNA TGCGCCAGCAGCTTGGGTGGACAGTCTTCAGGCTATGGCTACACCTTC. Translated, it gives CASSLGGQSSGYGYTF.

This rearrangement joins TRBV7-6 to TRBJ2-1; 7 positions agree with TRBD2. The V and J ends lost 5 bases and 7 bases, in that order; junction bases with no gene match: 8. CDR1 SGHVS and CDR2 FNYEAQ come from the germline V gene. This CDR3 spans 14 amino acids. CDR3 residues: CASSNQRDRNEQFF. In DNA, the CDR3 is TGTGCCAGCAGCAATCAGCGGGATCGAAATGAGCAGTTCTTC. Full variable domain (outside the CDR3, taken from reference TRBV7-6 and TRBJ2-1): GAGVSQSPRYKVTKRGQDVALRCDPISGHVSLYWYRQALGQGPEFLTYFNYEAQQDKSGLPNDRFSAERPEGSISTLTIQRTEQRDSAMYRCASSNQRDRNEQFFGPGTRLTVL.

The J gene is TRBJ2-3, the V gene TRBV6-1; D might be TRBD1 (6 bases). The V gene lost 7 bases and the J gene lost 6 bases, with 20 bases spanning the gap. The CDR3 sequence is 15 residues long. The germline gives CDR1 MNHNS, CDR2 SASEGT. CDR3 DNA sequence: TGTGCCAGCACCATGTGGGGGCGCAAACTTGATACGCAGTATTTT. This sequence encodes CASTMWGRKLDTQYF.

This clone showed up just a few times. J is TRBJ2-7 and V is TRBV5-6; D is perhaps TRBD2 (5 bases). The V gene lost 3 bases and the J gene lost 6 bases, with 13 bases spanning the gap. The CDR3 runs 13 residues. CDR1 and CDR2 (germline): SGHDT, YYEEEE. DNA for the CDR3: TGTGCCAGCAGCTCTCGTCGGGGTAGCGAGCAGTACTTC. As protein: CASSSRRGSEQYF.

J is TRBJ2-5 and V is TRBV29-1; TRBD1 might be the D (6 bases). This CDR3 is 15 amino acids long. V lost 4 bases and J 2 bases, leaving 17 bases between the germline ends. From germline, CDR1 is SQVTM and CDR2 ANQGSEA. CDR3 bases: TGCAGCGTTGTCGGTCGCAGGCAGGGGCAAGAGACCCAGTACTTC. Translation gives CSVVGRRQGQETQYF.

This clone has just a few counts. The chain employs TRBV6-1 and TRBJ1-3; D possibly corresponds to TRBD1 (6 bases). Germline V gene lookup returns CDR1 MNHNS and CDR2 SASEGT. CDR3 length: 16 residues. V lost 3 bases and J 4 bases, leaving 16 bases between the germline ends. CDR3 in DNA: TGTGCCAGCAGTGAGAAAGAAGGGGGTCGAGGAAACACCATATATTTT. Protein: CASSEKEGGRGNTIYF.

The rearrangement joins TRBV4-1 to TRBJ1-1; D unclear. The CDR3 has 17 amino acids. Trimming took off 5 bases at V and 0 bases at J, with 19 bases between the two ends. Germline assignment: CDR1 MGHRA and CDR2 YSYEKL. The CDR3 bases are TGCGCCAGCAGCTCTGGGCCCTTCTCCCAAGTGAACACTGAAGCTTTCTTT. Its translation is CASSSGPFSQVNTEAFF.

V usage is TRBV5-5 and J usage is TRBJ2-1; the D gene is possibly TRBD1 (5 bases). CDR1 and CDR2 (germline): SGHKS, YYEKEE (reference sequence). The CDR3 runs 15 residues. Trimming shortened V by 0 bases and J by 8 bases, and 15 bases separated the two germline ends. CDR3 nucleotide sequence: TGTGCCAGCAGCTTGGAAGGGGCTTTAACCCATGAGCAGTTCTTC. Its translation: CASSLEGALTHEQFF.

In the case of this clone: The same CDR3 is also encoded by other DNA sequences in this sample. This chain links TRBV30 with TRBJ1-1; TRBD1 might be the D (6 bases). Germline assignment: CDR1 GTSNPN and CDR2 SVGIG (reference sequence). This CDR3 has 12 amino acids. V gave up 5 bases and J gave up 5 bases, with 12 bases separating them. CDR3 bases: TGTGCCTGGCGGGGGGCGGGGACTGAAGCTTTCTTT. Protein: CAWRGAGTEAFF.

In the case of this clone: The sample has other DNA sequences that encode this CDR3 too. The V and J genes are TRBV5-1 and TRBJ1-4; D is possibly TRBD1 (6 bases). The CDR3 is 14 residues long. Trimming removed 2 bases from V and 2 bases from J, with 7 bases in between. The germline V gene has CDR1 SGHRS and CDR2 YFSETQ. As DNA, the CDR3 is TGCGCCAGCAGCTTCGGGGGCACTAATGAAAAACTGTTTTTT. Translated, it gives CASSFGGTNEKLFF. Full variable domain (outside the CDR3, taken from reference TRBV5-1 and TRBJ1-4): KAGVTQTPRYLIKTRGQQVTLSCSPISGHRSVSWYQQTPGQGLQFLFEYFSETQRNKGNFPGRFSGRQFSNSRSEMNVSTLELGDSALYLCASSFGGTNEKLFFGSGTQLSVL.

A word on this clone: The junction departs from the called germline gene at one end, perhaps through a read error. The chain employs TRBV7-2 and TRBJ1-5, with D tentatively TRBD1 (5 bases). CDR1 is SGHTA and CDR2 is FQGNSA in the germline V gene. The CDR3 extends over 15 amino acids. In DNA, the CDR3 is TGTGCCAGCAGCTTAGATGGGGCCGTGGGTCAGCCCCAGCACTTT. Translation: CASSLDGAVGQPQHF.

The V gene is TRBV19, the J gene TRBJ1-1; no clear D. The germline V and J ends were trimmed by 7 bases and 1 base, with 4 bases remaining between them. The CDR3 runs 11 residues. Germline CDR1 LNHDA, CDR2 SQIVND (reference sequence). As DNA, the CDR3 is TGTGCCAGTAACAAGAACACTGAAGCTTTCTTT. Its protein product is CASNKNTEAFF.

This sequence joins TRBV6-1 and TRBJ1-2; TRBD1 aligns across 10 bases. The length of the CDR3 is 16 residues. With 0 bases clipped from V and 6 bases from J, the junction kept 7 bases outside the gene matches. CDR1 MNHNS and CDR2 SASEGT come from the germline V gene. In DNA, the CDR3 is TGTGCCAGCAGTGAAGCCCAACCGGGACAGGGGCATGGCTACACCTTC. Encoded protein: CASSEAQPGQGHGYTF.

V and J are TRBV5-4 and TRBJ2-3; D is ambiguous. CDR1 is SGHNT, CDR2 YYREEE, per germline (reference sequence). Trimming pared 0 bases from V and 5 bases from J, leaving 13 bases between. This CDR3 is 15 amino acids long. The CDR3 sequence is CASSLAAVLEDTQYF. As DNA, the CDR3 is TGTGCCAGCAGCTTGGCGGCAGTCTTGGAAGATACGCAGTATTTT.

V and J are TRBV28 and TRBJ1-5, with a weak D call TRBD1 (5 bases). The length of the CDR3 is 15 residues. V lost 6 bases, J lost 4 bases, and 16 bases lay in between. Looked up from germline, CDR1 is MDHEN and CDR2 is SYDVKM. The CDR3 protein is CASSPPGGVNQPQHF. CDR3 in DNA: TGTGCCAGCAGCCCCCCCGGAGGGGTGAATCAGCCCCAGCATTTT.